The 16 T cell receptor beta chains listed next were all sequenced from one sample in a study of spatial heterogeneity in lung cancer. Time point denoted: blood at routine non-recurrence follow-up after resection. Whole RNA, isolated from tumor, nontumor lung or frozen PBMC, was sequenced without prior sorting. One entry per CDR3 protein, called by TCRdb with MiXCR from the 5' RACE reads. The sample has some 120,000 distinct CDR3 sequences, 12% seen once. The input for sequencing was PBMCs, taken at follow-up. The receptors originated from a male donor with early-stage non-small cell lung cancer.

This clonotype was recorded a few times. The V and J genes are TRBV28 and TRBJ1-3, with unresolved D. Trimming pared 6 bases from V and 0 bases from J, leaving 12 bases between. The CDR3 has 15 residues. Per the germline V gene, CDR1 is MDHEN and CDR2 is SYDVKM. The CDR3 DNA reads as TGTGCCAGCAGATGGACTGAGAGCTCTGGAAACACCATATATTTT. Protein product: CASRWTESSGNTIYF.

V is TRBV28 and J is TRBJ1-2; a weak D match, TRBD1 (6 bases). Germline assignment: CDR1 MDHEN and CDR2 SYDVKM. Trimming shortened V by 6 bases and J by 4 bases, and 12 bases separated the two germline ends. CDR3 length: 13 amino acids. CDR3 residues: CASRSTGSYGYTF. The CDR3 coding sequence is TGTGCCAGCAGATCTACAGGGAGCTATGGCTACACCTTC.

The chain joins TRBV2 to TRBJ2-7; no reliable D call. This CDR3 contains 16 residues. CDR1 is SNHLY and CDR2 is FYNNEI in the germline V gene. V lost 1 base and J lost 0, with 13 bases in between. This CDR3 is CASSEGIGLSSYEQYF. The CDR3 nucleotides read TGTGCCAGCAGTGAAGGTATAGGGCTCAGCTCCTACGAGCAGTACTTC.

This clonotype was observed many times. The V gene is TRBV20-1, the J gene TRBJ1-2; D uncertain. Germline CDR1 DFQATT, CDR2 SNEGSKA (reference sequence). With 6 bases removed from V and 2 bases from J, the gap between germline ends came to 13 bases. CDR3 length: 13 residues. The CDR3 reads CSAPLRRNYGYTF. The CDR3 DNA reads as TGCAGTGCGCCACTTCGGCGAAACTATGGCTACACCTTC.

This clonotype came up a few times. The chain combines TRBV3-1 with TRBJ2-7, with D possibly being TRBD1 (6 bases). Germline V gene data show CDR1 as LGHDT and CDR2 as YNNKEL (reference sequence). The V and J ends lost 4 bases and 2 bases respectively, with 9 bases between them. CDR3 length: 13 amino acids. As DNA, the CDR3 is TGTGCCAGCAGCCTTCGGACAGCCTACGAGCAGTACTTC. Encoded protein: CASSLRTAYEQYF.

This clonotype was detected only a few times. CDR3 nucleotides: TGTGCCAGCAGCCCGGCAGGGGGCATCGCTGGCTACACCTTC. Translation gives CASSPAGGIAGYTF. The V call is TRBV11-2, the J call TRBJ1-2; TRBD1 matches at 8 bases. CDR1 is SGHAT, CDR2 FQNNGV, per germline. The CDR3 has 14 amino acids. V was clipped by 5 bases and J by 7 bases; unmatched bases: 9.

This clonotype appeared many times. The gene calls are TRBV7-2 and TRBJ2-5, with D hard to call. This CDR3 is 12 amino acids long. Trimming stripped 3 bases from V and 1 base from J, with 3 bases between. Germline CDR1 SGHTA, CDR2 FQGNSA. The CDR3 DNA follows: TGTGCCAGCAGCTTCACCCAAGAGACCCAGTACTTC. Protein: CASSFTQETQYF.

This clonotype has just a few counts. The J gene is TRBJ2-7, the V gene TRBV28; TRBD1 agrees at 7 bases. This CDR3 has 15 amino acids. V was clipped by 6 bases and J by 5 bases; unmatched bases: 13. The V gene's germline CDR1 is MDHEN and CDR2 SYDVKM. The CDR3 protein is CASREPQGNPHEQYF. CDR3 coding DNA: TGTGCCAGCAGGGAGCCACAGGGGAACCCCCACGAGCAGTACTTC.

By share of the sample, this clonotype is medium-sized. The rearrangement links TRBV7-9 to TRBJ2-4; D is uncertain. Trimming removed 5 bases from V and 0 bases from J, with 5 bases in between. The CDR3 is 13 amino acids. In germline, CDR1 is SEHNR, CDR2 FQNEAQ (reference sequence). The DNA of the CDR3 is TGTGCCAGCAGCAATCCAGCCAAAAACATTCAGTACTTC. It yields the protein CASSNPAKNIQYF.

This clonotype came up many times. V usage is TRBV5-4 and J usage is TRBJ2-2; D ambiguous. Per the germline V gene, CDR1 is SGHNT and CDR2 is YYREEE (reference sequence). Trimming removed 2 bases from V and 0 bases from J, with 8 bases in between. This CDR3 is 15 amino acids long. This CDR3 reads CASSLGQPNTGELFF. Here the CDR3 DNA reads TGTGCCAGCAGCTTAGGCCAGCCGAACACCGGGGAGCTGTTTTTT.

This clonotype was seen a few times. The genes are TRBV24-1 and TRBJ1-1; tentatively, D is TRBD1 (5 bases). The CDR3 covers 13 residues. Germline CDR1 KGHDR, CDR2 SFDVKD. V was clipped by 3 bases and J by 5 bases, with 9 bases between them. The chain's CDR3 is CATSDGRGTEAFF. In DNA form, the CDR3 reads TGTGCCACCAGTGATGGAAGGGGTACTGAAGCTTTCTTT.

The V gene is TRBV15, the J gene TRBJ2-7; TRBD2 is a possible D gene (6 bases). Germline V gene lookup returns CDR1 LNHNV and CDR2 YYDKDF (reference sequence). V shed 2 bases and J shed 6 bases, with 14 bases lying between them. The CDR3 loop spans 14 amino acids. Here the CDR3 DNA reads TGTGCCACCAGCAGAATCCAGGAGCGGGCCGAGCAGTACTTC. Protein: CATSRIQERAEQYF. The full variable domain, completed using reference TRBV15 and TRBJ2-7, is DAMVIQNPRYQVTQFGKPVTLSCSQTLNHNVMYWYQQKSSQAPKLLFHYYDKDFNNEADTPDNFQSRRPNTSFCFLDIRSPGLGDTAMYLCATSRIQERAEQYFGPGTRLTVT.

CDR3 sequence reads: CASSLLGPGSAKNIQYF. CDR3 DNA: TGCGCCAGCAGCTTGTTGGGGCCGGGGTCAGCCAAAAACATTCAGTACTTC. The chain links TRBV5-1 to TRBJ2-4; the D gene could be TRBD1 or TRBD2 (5 bases each). This CDR3 has 17 residues. Germline CDR1 is SGHRS and CDR2 is YFSETQ. Trimming took off 1 base at V and 0 bases at J, with 14 bases between the two ends.

This clonotype appeared many times. The V and J genes are TRBV24-1 and TRBJ2-1; no clear D. Germline loops: CDR1 KGHDR, CDR2 SFDVKD. CDR3 length: 15 amino acids. V was shortened by 5 bases and J by 0 bases, with 10 bases between the two germline ends. The CDR3 nucleotides are TGTGCCACCAGTGCCCCCCTTGGCTCCTACAATGAGCAGTTCTTC. Protein sequence: CATSAPLGSYNEQFF.

In its sample, this clonotype was seen many times. The chain is built from TRBV7-9 and TRBJ1-4; 7 bases agree with TRBD1. The V segment lost 0 bases and the J segment 5 bases; nucleotides outside the gene matches: 3. Per germline, CDR1 SEHNR and CDR2 FQNEAQ (reference sequence). The CDR3 is made up of 15 amino acids. CDR3 loop: CASSLAGTANEKLFF. In DNA form, the CDR3 reads TGTGCCAGCAGCTTAGCGGGGACAGCAAATGAAAAACTGTTTTTT.

J is TRBJ2-3 and V is TRBV9; maybe TRBD2 (5 bases). Trimming pared 6 bases from V and 1 base from J, leaving 15 bases between. Germline V gene data show CDR1 as SGDLS and CDR2 as YYNGEE. The CDR3 runs 15 residues. The CDR3 region is CASNPSGPGTDTQYF. Here the CDR3 DNA reads TGTGCCAGCAACCCCAGCGGTCCGGGCACAGATACGCAGTATTTT.